What follows are 11 T cell receptor beta chains derived from one specimen sequenced in a study of blood T cell repertoires in COVID-19. This table comes from immunoSEQ multiplex PCR, and its TCRdb copy is limited to in-frame clones, with some not included. The data show 110,000 to 150,000 clones, 70% to 90% seen once. The sequenced material came from PBMCs or T cells enriched from blood (not recorded which). These receptors originate from a middle-aged man who had recovered from COVID-19.

The chain links TRBV5-8 to TRBJ1-1; 7 bases fit TRBD1. CDR3 length: 15 amino acids. The junction had 11 bases not matched to a gene; V was cut back by 4 bases and J by 5 bases. Germline V lookup: CDR1 SGHTS, CDR2 YDEGEE. CDR3 residues: CASSRVQGWETEAFF. The CDR3 DNA sequence: TGTGCCAGCAGCCGAGTACAGGGGTGGGAAACTGAAGCTTTCTTT.

This chain uses TRBV28 with TRBJ1-1; D not certain. V dropped 7 bases and J dropped 5 bases, with 14 bases sitting between them. The CDR3 length is 13 residues. Germline V gene lookup returns CDR1 MDHEN and CDR2 SYDVKM. The CDR3 sequence: CASNPGDRTEAFF. The CDR3 region has the DNA TGTGCCAGCAATCCGGGAGATAGGACTGAAGCTTTCTTT.

This chain uses TRBV5-1 with TRBJ2-3; tentatively, D is TRBD2 (5 bases). Trimming cost V 7 bases and J 3 bases, with 12 bases left between them. In germline, CDR1 is SGHRS, CDR2 YFSETQ. This CDR3 contains 13 residues. CDR3 coding DNA: TGCGCCAGCGGACTGGGGAGTACAGATACGCAGTATTTT. It yields the protein CASGLGSTDTQYF.

The chain is built from TRBV30 and TRBJ1-1, with D tentatively TRBD1 (5 bases). This CDR3 spans 13 amino acids. Trimming removed 4 bases at V and 5 bases at J, with 14 bases between. Germline V gene sequence: CDR1 GTSNPN, CDR2 SVGIG (reference sequence). CDR3 DNA: TGTGCCTGGACCCGACAGCAGAGGACTGAAGCTTTCTTT. Amino acids: CAWTRQQRTEAFF.

The chain couples TRBV13 to TRBJ2-5; 11 positions match TRBD2. CDR3 length: 18 amino acids. V was clipped by 0 bases and J by 5 bases; unmatched bases: 11. CDR1 and CDR2 from the germline V gene are PRHDT and FYEKMQ (reference sequence). The CDR3 DNA sequence: TGTGCCAGCAGCTTAGGAGGAGTACTAGCGGGAGTCGTCGAGACCCAGTACTTC. It translates to CASSLGGVLAGVVETQYF.

V is TRBV6-5 and J is TRBJ2-1, with D maybe TRBD2 (7 bases). The CDR3 is 15 amino acids. Germline V lookup: CDR1 MNHEY, CDR2 SVGAGI. The germline V and J ends were trimmed by 6 bases and 8 bases, with 20 bases remaining between them. The CDR3 region is CASSSPTGGPDEQFF. DNA of the CDR3: TGTGCCAGCAGCTCCCCGACCGGGGGGCCGGATGAGCAGTTCTTC.

The chain employs TRBV6-5 and TRBJ2-1; TRBD2 agrees at 7 bases. J was trimmed by 10 bases and V by 7 bases; bases with no gene match: 16. Germline assignment: CDR1 MNHEY and CDR2 SVGAGI. The CDR3 totals 15 residues. The CDR3 DNA reads TGTGCCAGCAACCCCAGTGGGCTAGCGGCTGAAGAGCAGTTCTTC. Translation: CASNPSGLAAEEQFF.

The chain links TRBV6-2 or TRBV6-3 to TRBJ2-7; 7 nucleotides line up with TRBD1. This CDR3 contains 12 residues. J was trimmed by 9 bases and V by 4 bases; bases with no gene match: 6. Germline V gene sequence: CDR1 MNHEY, CDR2 SVGEGT. CDR3 DNA: TGTGCCAGCAGTTCACAGGGGCGTACGCAGTACGTC. Translation: CASSSQGRTQYV.

The chain carries TRBV28 and TRBJ1-1; D uncertain. V gave up 2 bases and J gave up 4 bases, with 5 bases separating them. CDR1 and CDR2 from the germline V gene are MDHEN and SYDVKM. This CDR3 has 12 residues. CDR3 nucleotide sequence: TGTGCCAGCAGTTTAAGACTCACTGAAGCTTTCTTT. It is translated as CASSLRLTEAFF.

Here the CDR3 DNA reads TGTGCCAGCAGCCGCGATACAGGGTATCCGGCCGAGCAGTACGTC. Translating gives CASSRDTGYPAEQYV. This chain connects TRBV2 to TRBJ2-7; TRBD1 is a possible D gene (6 bases). With 6 bases removed from V and 6 bases from J, the gap between germline ends came to 21 bases. CDR1 is SNHLY, CDR2 FYNNEI, per germline. This CDR3 is built from 15 residues.

This clone appeared once. The chain has TRBV18 and TRBJ1-2; D gene uncertain. The ends were cut back, 3 bases at V and 3 bases at J, with 8 bases in the middle. The CDR3 is 13 residues long. CDR1 is KGHSH and CDR2 is LQKENI in the germline V gene. This CDR3 reads CASSPTGDYGYTF. In DNA, the CDR3 is TGTGCCAGCTCACCTACCGGAGACTATGGCTACACCTTC.